This entry lists 14 T cell receptor beta chains sequenced from one sample in a study of T cells in Graves' hyperthyroidism and ophthalmopathy. TCR beta CDR3 region amplification was performed from RNA transcripts. An initial round of RT-PCR targeting the TCR CDR3 relied on the HTBI primer set. From the multiplex PCR reads, TCRdb called clonotypes with MiXCR, one entry per CDR3 protein. Here the sample spans about 560,000 distinct CDR3 sequences, 15% to 19% being singletons. Sequenced input: blood. These receptors were collected from a woman in her thirties with Graves' hyperthyroidism.

This clonotype was seen ten or more times. This chain links TRBV9 with TRBJ2-7; 8 bases are shared with TRBD2. Trimming took 4 bases from V and 4 from J; bases not matched to a gene: 13. Germline CDR1 SGDLS, CDR2 YYNGEE. The CDR3 covers 16 residues. In DNA form, the CDR3 reads TGTGCCAGCAGCCCAGGTGGGCTAGCGGGTTATTACGAGCAGTACTTC. It translates to CASSPGGLAGYYEQYF.

This clonotype was picked up many times. V and J are TRBV20-1 and TRBJ2-7; 9 nucleotides agree with TRBD2. The CDR3 runs to 15 residues. Per the germline V gene, CDR1 is DFQATT and CDR2 is SNEGSKA (reference sequence). The J segment lost 0 bases and the V segment lost 0 bases, leaving 3 bases of the junction unmatched. The CDR3 region is CSARDLREGSYEQYF. The CDR3 nucleotides read TGCAGTGCTAGAGATTTGCGGGAGGGCTCCTACGAGCAGTACTTC.

This clonotype has only a few counts. V is TRBV15 and J is TRBJ1-4; no firm D call. This CDR3 has 13 residues. The V and J ends lost 1 base and 5 bases respectively, with 5 bases between them. The V gene's germline CDR1 is LNHNV and CDR2 YYDKDF (reference sequence). The CDR3 nucleotides read TGTGCCACCAGCAGAGTAGGGAATGAAAAACTGTTTTTT. Translation gives CATSRVGNEKLFF.

As for this clonotype: No conserved phenylalanine or tryptophan ends this CDR3, so it is likely a read error. The chain is built from TRBV6-5 and TRBJ2-7, with D unclear. V lost 2 bases to trimming and J lost 0 bases, with 5 bases between them. The CDR3 has 13 residues. The V gene's germline CDR1 is MNHEY and CDR2 SVGAGI. DNA for the CDR3: TGTGCCAGCAGTTACGAATACTCCTACGAGCAGTACCTC. This translates into CASSYEYSYEQYL.

This clonotype was seen only a few times. The V call is TRBV28, the J call TRBJ2-3, with a tentative D call TRBD1 (5 bases). V was clipped by 7 bases and J by 14 bases, with 16 bases between them. The V gene's germline CDR1 is MDHEN and CDR2 SYDVKM. The CDR3 is 11 residues long. CDR3 protein: CASKGPVGRYF. The CDR3 bases are TGTGCCAGCAAGGGGCCTGTCGGGCGGTATTTT.

This clonotype was seen a single time. The chain couples TRBV2 to TRBJ2-1, with TRBD2 identical over 9 bases. V dropped 3 bases and J dropped 10; count of bases not matched to a gene: 13. The CDR3 extends over 16 amino acids. Germline lookup yields CDR1 SNHLY and CDR2 FYNNEI. The CDR3 is CASSDDVPTSGHEQFF. In DNA, the CDR3 is TGTGCCAGCAGTGATGATGTTCCGACTAGCGGCCACGAGCAGTTCTTC.

This clonotype was seen a handful of times. The chain uses TRBV20-1 and TRBJ2-5, with D tentatively TRBD1 (5 bases). Trimming stripped 6 bases from V and 3 bases from J, with 11 bases between. The CDR3 length is 12 residues. In germline, CDR1 is DFQATT, CDR2 SNEGSKA (reference sequence). Here the CDR3 DNA reads TGCAGTGCGGGGCGGATCGAAGAGACCCAGTACTTC. Its protein product is CSAGRIEETQYF.

A remark on this clonotype: A read error may account for a junction end that differs from germline. CDR3 amino acids: CASREEPDRYGYTF. DNA of the CDR3: TGTGCCAGCAGAGAAGAGCCCGACAGATATGGCTACACCTTC. The rearrangement joins TRBV6-1 to TRBJ1-2, with a tentative D call TRBD1 (5 bases). The CDR3 is 14 amino acids. Germline loops: CDR1 MNHNS, CDR2 SASEGT.

The chain employs TRBV15 and TRBJ2-7, with D tentatively TRBD2 (6 bases). In germline, CDR1 is LNHNV, CDR2 YYDKDF (reference sequence). The length of the CDR3 is 17 residues. Trimming left V 0 bases short and J 3 bases short, with 18 bases between. CDR3 in amino acids: CATSRDLARSGGYEQYF. In DNA, the CDR3 is TGTGCCACCAGCAGAGATCTAGCGCGGAGTGGAGGCTACGAGCAGTACTTC.

This clonotype showed up many times. This chain joins TRBV2 and TRBJ2-5; tentative D call: TRBD2 (5 bases). CDR1 is SNHLY and CDR2 is FYNNEI in the germline V gene. This CDR3 contains 14 residues. The V gene lost 7 bases and the J gene lost 5 bases, with 17 bases spanning the gap. Here the CDR3 DNA reads TGTGCCAGCATTTCGAGGGCGGGTGGGGAGACCCAGTACTTC. This codes for CASISRAGGETQYF.

At least ten counts were recorded for this clonotype. The gene calls are TRBV28 and TRBJ1-1, with TRBD1 as a possible D gene (6 bases). Germline V CDR1 and CDR2: MDHEN, SYDVKM. The CDR3 covers 14 residues. V was shortened by 7 bases and J by 1 base, with 13 bases between the two germline ends. CDR3: CASTPAGANTEAFF. CDR3 DNA sequence: TGTGCCAGCACCCCCGCAGGGGCGAACACTGAAGCTTTCTTT.

In the case of this clonotype: A much larger clone differs by one base, so this may be a read error. The J gene is TRBJ2-1, the V gene TRBV5-5; 10 nucleotides agree with TRBD2. The CDR3 contains 15 residues. Per germline, CDR1 SGHKS and CDR2 YYEKEE (reference sequence). CDR3 sequence reads: CSSSMLAGDYNEQFF. The CDR3 DNA reads as TGTTCCAGCAGCATGCTAGCGGGAGATTACAATGAGCAGTTCTTC.

This chain links TRBV6-4 with TRBJ2-2, with TRBD1 identical over 8 bases. Trimming cost V 0 bases and J 6 bases; bases outside gene matches: 6. The CDR3 extends over 16 amino acids. Germline-derived CDR1 and CDR2 are MRHNA and SNTAGT. The CDR3 DNA is TGTGCCAGCAGTGACTCGCCGGGACAGGATCCCGGGGAGCTGTTTTTT. Amino acids: CASSDSPGQDPGELFF.

In its sample, this clonotype was seen a few times. The J gene is TRBJ2-3, the V gene TRBV20-1, with D tentatively TRBD1 or TRBD2 (5 bases each). Germline CDR1 reads DFQATT; CDR2 reads SNEGSKA (reference sequence). The CDR3 totals 10 residues. Deletions cut 6 bases from V and 6 bases from J, with 7 bases between. CDR3 nucleotide sequence: TGCAGTGCCGGGGACGATACGCAGTATTTT. Amino acids: CSAGDDTQYF.